This T cell receptor beta chain was found in a study of shared T cell receptors in the human thymus. The repertoire was sequenced with immunoSEQ multiplex PCR; TCRdb's copy has only in-frame clones and lacks some. Of roughly 500,000 clones in the sample, approximately 80% are singletons; the top ten hold about 0.012%. These same data were also listed under a study on human thymus T cells.

The sequenced sample consisted of thymocytes. The receptor was derived from a boy under three years old with a congenital heart defect.

The DNA of the CDR3 is TGTGCCAGCAGTGAACGACAGGACAATCAGCCCCAGCATTTT. Its translation is CASSERQDNQPQHF. This chain uses TRBV6-1 with TRBJ1-5, with D perhaps matching TRBD1 (6 bases). The germline V gene has CDR1 MNHNS and CDR2 SASEGT. Trimming removed 2 bases at V and 3 bases at J, with 8 bases between. The length of the CDR3 is 14 residues.